This entry lists 25 T cell receptor beta chains sequenced from one sample in a study of PD-1 blockade in classical Hodgkin lymphoma. Here immunoSEQ multiplex PCR was the method, and the copy in TCRdb shows in-frame clones only, minus some. The data hold about 22,000 clones, with roughly nine tenths observed a single time. Time point meaning: newly diagnosed, previously untreated cHL patient sample. From thawed PBMCs, CD4+ T cells were purified using magnetic negative selection. The sequenced sample was CD4+ T cells from blood. The receptor source for this set is a human donor with classical Hodgkin lymphoma.

This clone is a singleton in its sample. The chain carries TRBV19 and TRBJ2-2; TRBD1 is a possible D gene (6 bases). V lost 1 base and J lost 4, with 13 bases in between. Germline CDR1 and CDR2: LNHDA and SQIVND (reference sequence). The CDR3 extends over 16 amino acids. In nucleotides, the CDR3 is TGTGCCAGTAGTATAGGTGCAGGGGCAATCACCGGGGAGCTGTTTTTT. Residues: CASSIGAGAITGELFF.

V and J are TRBV25-1 and TRBJ1-6; 7 bases are shared with TRBD1. Germline lookup yields CDR1 MGHDK and CDR2 SYGVNS. Unmatched junction bases numbered 6, after V lost 3 bases and J lost 7 bases. The CDR3 consists of 15 residues. CDR3 loop: CASSDRDSFNSPLHF. The CDR3 DNA is TGTGCCAGCAGTGACCGGGACAGTTTCAATTCACCCCTCCACTTT.

This clone was found a few times. The rearrangement joins TRBV11-2 to TRBJ1-2; D gene ambiguous. Germline V gives CDR1 SGHAT, CDR2 FQNNGV. Trimming removed 5 bases at V and 8 bases at J, with 15 bases between. The CDR3 covers 13 residues. The CDR3 DNA sequence: TGTGCCAGCAGCCCCCGGGTCTACGGGGGCTACACCTTC. Translating gives CASSPRVYGGYTF.

The chain couples TRBV6-4 to TRBJ1-1; possible D gene TRBD1, 5 bases. Trimming pared 4 bases from V and 12 bases from J, leaving 18 bases between. Germline-derived CDR1 and CDR2 are MRHNA and SNTAGT. The CDR3 is made up of 13 amino acids. This CDR3 is CASSATGREATFF. The CDR3 DNA sequence: TGTGCCAGCAGTGCAACAGGTCGAGAGGCGACTTTCTTT.

This sequence joins TRBV18 and TRBJ1-3; tentative D call: TRBD1 (5 bases). With 4 bases removed from V and 0 bases from J, the gap between germline ends came to 7 bases. Germline assignment: CDR1 KGHSH and CDR2 LQKENI. This CDR3 comprises 14 residues. Here the CDR3 reads CASSQGASGNTIYF. DNA of the CDR3: TGTGCCAGCTCACAAGGGGCCTCTGGAAACACCATATATTTT.

V and J are TRBV13 and TRBJ2-7; 7 bases are a match to TRBD1. This CDR3 contains 13 residues. Germline trimming cut 5 bases from V and 3 bases from J; bases unmatched to any gene: 4. The V gene's germline CDR1 is PRHDT and CDR2 FYEKMQ (reference sequence). The CDR3 sequence: CASSLRQGYEQYF. The CDR3 DNA reads TGTGCCAGCAGCCTTCGACAGGGCTACGAGCAGTACTTC. Full variable domain (outside the CDR3, taken from reference TRBV13 and TRBJ2-7): AAGVIQSPRHLIKEKRETATLKCYPIPRHDTVYWYQQGPGQDPQFLISFYEKMQSDKGSIPDRFSAQQFSDYHSELNMSSLELGDSALYFCASSLRQGYEQYFGPGTRLTVT.

This sequence joins TRBV15 and TRBJ2-5; 14 bases fit TRBD2. The CDR3 is made up of 15 amino acids. Per the germline V gene, CDR1 is LNHNV and CDR2 is YYDKDF (reference sequence). The junction had 8 bases not matched to a gene; V was cut back by 9 bases and J by 5 bases. In DNA, the CDR3 is TGTGCCACTGGACTAGCGGGGGGATTTGGGGAGACCCAGTACTTC. It translates to CATGLAGGFGETQYF.

This rearrangement joins TRBV10-3 to TRBJ2-1, with D perhaps TRBD1 or TRBD2 (5 bases each). This CDR3 contains 13 residues. Trimming removed 6 bases at V and 5 bases at J, with 11 bases between. The germline V gene has CDR1 ENHRY and CDR2 SYGVKD. The CDR3 region is CAIREGTDNEQFF. The CDR3 DNA is TGTGCCATCAGAGAAGGGACGGACAATGAGCAGTTCTTC.

The chain uses TRBV19 and TRBJ1-4; 8 bases line up with TRBD1. Per germline, CDR1 LNHDA and CDR2 SQIVND (reference sequence). Germline trimming cut 5 bases from V and 11 bases from J; bases unmatched to any gene: 10. The CDR3 consists of 14 residues. The CDR3 here is CASSFGQGADKLFF. The CDR3 nucleotides are TGTGCCAGTAGTTTTGGGCAGGGGGCGGACAAACTGTTTTTT.

V usage is TRBV4-3 and J usage is TRBJ1-3; 12 bases fit TRBD1. V shed 4 bases and J 6 bases; nucleotides not matched to a gene: 10. The CDR3 contains 17 residues. Germline lookup yields CDR1 LGHNA and CDR2 YSLEER. The DNA of the CDR3 is TGCGCCAGCAGCCTGACACCGGGACAGGGGGCGGAAAACACCATATATTTT. Its translation is CASSLTPGQGAENTIYF.

The chain recombines TRBV4-3 with TRBJ1-1; D might be TRBD1 (6 bases). Trimming cost V 2 bases and J 1 base, with 8 bases left between them. The CDR3 covers 14 residues. In germline, CDR1 is LGHNA, CDR2 YSLEER. This CDR3 is CASSQLQGNTEAFF. The CDR3 DNA is TGCGCCAGCAGCCAACTACAGGGGAACACTGAAGCTTTCTTT.

In this sample, this clone turned up once. V usage is TRBV19 and J usage is TRBJ2-1, with 9 bases lining up with TRBD2. Unmatched junction bases numbered 2, after V lost 5 bases and J lost 9 bases. Looked up from germline, CDR1 is LNHDA and CDR2 is SQIVND (reference sequence). This CDR3 spans 12 amino acids. CDR3 DNA sequence: TGTGCCAGTAGTTTAGCGGGAGTTGAGCAGTTCTTC. Translated: CASSLAGVEQFF.

This rearrangement joins TRBV9 to TRBJ2-5; TRBD1 matches 8 bases. The germline V gene encodes CDR1 SGDLS and CDR2 YYNGEE. After removal of 3 bases from V and 5 bases from J, the junction contained 24 bases not matched to a gene. The CDR3 loop spans 20 amino acids. This chain's CDR3 is CASSARGRRDRQGISETQYF. CDR3 nucleotides: TGTGCCAGCAGCGCTCGAGGTAGGAGGGACCGACAGGGGATATCGGAGACCCAGTACTTC.

The rearrangement joins TRBV9 to TRBJ2-7, with TRBD1 identical over 9 bases. Germline V gene lookup returns CDR1 SGDLS and CDR2 YYNGEE. V lost 4 bases and J lost 1; bases outside the gene matches: 6. The CDR3 contains 15 residues. The CDR3 region has the DNA TGTGCCAGCAGCCAGGCGACAGGGGGGTCCTACGAGCAGTACTTC. Its translation is CASSQATGGSYEQYF.

The rearrangement links TRBV7-2 to TRBJ2-7; perhaps TRBD2 as D (6 bases). Germline V gives CDR1 SGHTA, CDR2 FQGNSA. The CDR3 is 14 amino acids. Trimming stripped 5 bases from V and 4 bases from J, with 15 bases between. The CDR3 reads CASSARDGTYEQYF. DNA for the CDR3: TGTGCCAGCAGCGCCCGGGACGGGACTTACGAGCAGTACTTC.

This rearrangement joins TRBV7-3 to TRBJ1-1; D uncertain. This CDR3 contains 13 residues. V lost 3 bases and J 1 base, leaving 6 bases between the germline ends. The germline gives CDR1 SGHTA, CDR2 FQGTGA. The CDR3 sequence is CASSFASNTEAFF. The DNA for the CDR3 is TGTGCCAGCAGCTTCGCTTCGAACACTGAAGCTTTCTTT.

J is TRBJ2-6 and V is TRBV5-1; unclear D gene. The CDR3 runs to 17 residues. V shed 1 base and J shed 0 bases, with 11 bases lying between them. Looked up from germline, CDR1 is SGHRS and CDR2 is YFSETQ. This CDR3 is CASSLLAESSGANVLTF. In DNA form, the CDR3 reads TGCGCCAGCAGCTTGCTTGCAGAGAGCTCTGGGGCCAACGTCCTGACTTTC.

This clone showed up just a few times. The gene calls are TRBV11-2 and TRBJ1-2; 7 bases match TRBD1. Germline CDR1 reads SGHAT; CDR2 reads FQNNGV. The CDR3 is 16 residues long. The ends lost 1 base at V and 0 bases at J; junction bases unmatched: 5. CDR3 protein: CASSLGGTAANYGYTF. The DNA for the CDR3 is TGTGCCAGCAGCTTAGGAGGGACAGCAGCTAACTATGGCTACACCTTC.

The V and J genes are TRBV4-3 and TRBJ1-1; the D is unclear. Per the germline V gene, CDR1 is LGHNA and CDR2 is YSLEER. The CDR3 runs to 14 residues. Trimming removed 4 bases from V and 8 bases from J, with 17 bases in between. The CDR3 reads CASSPPSRTTEAFF. CDR3 coding DNA: TGCGCCAGCAGCCCCCCCAGCAGGACCACCGAAGCTTTCTTT.

This clone was seen a single time. The chain combines TRBV27 with TRBJ2-7; no clear D. V gave up 6 bases and J gave up 4 bases, with 7 bases separating them. Germline V gene lookup returns CDR1 MNHEY and CDR2 SMNVEV (reference sequence). The CDR3 has 11 amino acids. Written as DNA, the CDR3 is TGTGCCAGCAGGGCTAGGTACGAGCAGTACTTC. It codes for CASRARYEQYF.

The chain is built from TRBV5-4 and TRBJ2-3; either TRBD1 or TRBD2 may supply D (5 bases each). Deletions cut 5 bases from V and 1 base from J, with 17 bases between. The germline gives CDR1 SGHNT, CDR2 YYREEE (reference sequence). The CDR3 is made up of 16 amino acids. In DNA, the CDR3 is TGTGCCAGCAGACCCGGGACCTCGCTTGGCACAGATACGCAGTATTTT. Its protein product is CASRPGTSLGTDTQYF.

The V gene is TRBV6-1, the J gene TRBJ1-2, with a tentative D call TRBD1 (5 bases). The CDR3 loop spans 13 amino acids. Germline V gene data show CDR1 as MNHNS and CDR2 as SASEGT. The germline V and J ends were trimmed by 3 bases and 3 bases, with 8 bases remaining between them. CDR3 DNA sequence: TGTGCCAGCAGTGATCGACAGTACTATGGCTACACCTTC. It codes for CASSDRQYYGYTF.

The rearrangement joins TRBV11-3 to TRBJ2-7; the match to TRBD2 covers 8 bases. The germline V gene encodes CDR1 SGHNT and CDR2 YENEEA. The CDR3 sequence is 16 residues long. V gave up 4 bases and J gave up 3 bases; unmatched junction bases: 11. CDR3 region: CASSSTRSGSGYEQYF. As DNA, the CDR3 is TGTGCCAGCAGCTCCACACGAAGCGGGAGCGGCTACGAGCAGTACTTC.

The chain joins TRBV30 to TRBJ1-4, with D unresolved. The length of the CDR3 is 14 residues. V was shortened by 1 base and J by 8 bases, with 14 bases between the two germline ends. CDR1 and CDR2 from the germline V gene are GTSNPN and SVGIG (reference sequence). The CDR3 loop is CAWSAKGSWEKLFF. CDR3 bases: TGTGCCTGGAGTGCTAAGGGTTCTTGGGAAAAACTGTTTTTT.

This clone has only a few counts. The chain recombines TRBV15 with TRBJ1-5; TRBD1 aligns across 7 bases. The CDR3 runs 14 residues. Per the germline V gene, CDR1 is LNHNV and CDR2 is YYDKDF (reference sequence). With 6 bases clipped from V and 2 bases from J, the junction kept 4 bases outside the gene matches. CDR3 protein: CATSAGGGNQPQHF. The DNA of the CDR3 is TGTGCCACCAGTGCAGGGGGAGGCAATCAGCCCCAGCATTTT.